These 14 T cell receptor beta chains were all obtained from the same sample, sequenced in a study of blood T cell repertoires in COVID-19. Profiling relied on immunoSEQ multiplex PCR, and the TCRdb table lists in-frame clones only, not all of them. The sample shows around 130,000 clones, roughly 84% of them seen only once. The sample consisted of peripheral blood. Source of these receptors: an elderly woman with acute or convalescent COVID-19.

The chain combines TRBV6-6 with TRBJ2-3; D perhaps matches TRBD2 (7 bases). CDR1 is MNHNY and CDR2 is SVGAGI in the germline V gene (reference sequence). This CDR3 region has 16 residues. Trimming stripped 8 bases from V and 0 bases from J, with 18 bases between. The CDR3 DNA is TGTGCCAGCTCCTGGGGGGGACAAGCTAGCACAGATACGCAGTATTTT. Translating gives CASSWGGQASTDTQYF.

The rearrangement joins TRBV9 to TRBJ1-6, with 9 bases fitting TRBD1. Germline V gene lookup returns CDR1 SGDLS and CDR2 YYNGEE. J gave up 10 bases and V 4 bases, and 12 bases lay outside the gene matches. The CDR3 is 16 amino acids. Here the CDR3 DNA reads TGTGCCAGCAGCTTGGGACAGGGAGCGCGAGGGTCACCCCTCCACTTT. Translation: CASSLGQGARGSPLHF.

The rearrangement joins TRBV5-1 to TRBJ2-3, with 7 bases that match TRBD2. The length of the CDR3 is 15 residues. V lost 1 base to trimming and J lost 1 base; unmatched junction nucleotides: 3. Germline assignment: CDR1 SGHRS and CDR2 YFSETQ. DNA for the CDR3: TGCGCCAGCAGCTTGCGAGCGGGGCGCACAGATACGCAGTATTTT. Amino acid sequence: CASSLRAGRTDTQYF. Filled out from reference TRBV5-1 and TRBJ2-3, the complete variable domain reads KAGVTQTPRYLIKTRGQQVTLSCSPISGHRSVSWYQQTPGQGLQFLFEYFSETQRNKGNFPGRFSGRQFSNSRSEMNVSTLELGDSALYLCASSLRAGRTDTQYFGPGTRLTVL.

The CDR3 spells CASSPQPSGGLNTGELFF. CDR3 nucleotide sequence: TGCGCCAGCAGCCCCCAACCTAGCGGGGGACTGAACACCGGGGAGCTGTTTTTT. The chain combines TRBV5-1 with TRBJ2-2, with TRBD2 identical over 10 bases. With V trimmed by 4 bases and J by 1 base, 10 bases remained unmatched. This CDR3 is built from 18 residues. CDR1 is SGHRS, CDR2 YFSETQ, per germline.

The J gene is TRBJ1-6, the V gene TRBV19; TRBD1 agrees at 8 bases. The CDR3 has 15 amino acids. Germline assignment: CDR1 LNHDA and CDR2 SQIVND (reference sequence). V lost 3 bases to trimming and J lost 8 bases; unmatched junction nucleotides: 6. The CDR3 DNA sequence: TGTGCCAGTAGTATCAGACAGGGGTTGGATTCACCCCTCCACTTT. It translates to CASSIRQGLDSPLHF.

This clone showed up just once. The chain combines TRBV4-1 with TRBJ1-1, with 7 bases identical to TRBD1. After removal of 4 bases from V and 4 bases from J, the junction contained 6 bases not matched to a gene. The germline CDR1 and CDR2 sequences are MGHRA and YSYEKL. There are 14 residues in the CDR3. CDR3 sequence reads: CASSRPDRTTEAFF. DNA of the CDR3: TGCGCCAGCAGCCGGCCGGACAGGACCACTGAAGCTTTCTTT.

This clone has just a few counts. Here the CDR3 DNA reads TGTGCCAGCAGTGAAGACGGGGGGTACACTGAAGCTTTCTTT. This sequence encodes CASSEDGGYTEAFF. V usage is TRBV6-1 and J usage is TRBJ1-1, with D possibly matching TRBD1 (5 bases). V lost 1 base, J lost 3 bases, and 9 bases lay in between. Germline V gene data show CDR1 as MNHNS and CDR2 as SASEGT. The CDR3 loop spans 14 amino acids.

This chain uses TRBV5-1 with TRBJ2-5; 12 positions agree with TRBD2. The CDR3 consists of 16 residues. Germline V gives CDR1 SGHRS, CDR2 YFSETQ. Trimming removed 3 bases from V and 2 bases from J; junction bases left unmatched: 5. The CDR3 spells CASSSGLAGQQETQYF. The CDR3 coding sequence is TGCGCCAGCAGCTCCGGACTAGCGGGGCAACAAGAGACCCAGTACTTC.

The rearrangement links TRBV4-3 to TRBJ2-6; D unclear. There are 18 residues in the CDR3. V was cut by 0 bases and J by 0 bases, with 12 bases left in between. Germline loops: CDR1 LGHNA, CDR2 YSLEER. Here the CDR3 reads CASSQDLISNSGANVLTF. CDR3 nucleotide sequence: TGCGCCAGCAGCCAAGATTTGATCTCTAACTCTGGGGCCAACGTCCTGACTTTC.

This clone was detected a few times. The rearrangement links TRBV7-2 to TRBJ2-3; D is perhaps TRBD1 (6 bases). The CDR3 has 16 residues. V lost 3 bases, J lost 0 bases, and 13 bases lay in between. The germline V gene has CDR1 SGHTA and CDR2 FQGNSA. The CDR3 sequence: CASSFTGTSSTDTQYF. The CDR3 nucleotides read TGTGCCAGCAGCTTCACCGGGACAAGTAGCACAGATACGCAGTATTTT.

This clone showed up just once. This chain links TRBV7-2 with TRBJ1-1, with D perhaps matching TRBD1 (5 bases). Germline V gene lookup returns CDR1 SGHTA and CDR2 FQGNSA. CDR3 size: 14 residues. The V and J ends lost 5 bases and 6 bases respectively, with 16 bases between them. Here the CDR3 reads CASSPLFGAAEAFF. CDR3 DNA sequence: TGTGCCAGCAGCCCCCTGTTTGGGGCAGCTGAAGCTTTCTTT.

The CDR3 reads CASSIWGSMRPEAFF. CDR3 coding DNA: TGTGCCAGTAGTATATGGGGCAGTATGAGGCCTGAAGCTTTCTTT. V gene TRBV19 combines with J gene TRBJ1-1, with D possibly matching TRBD1 (5 bases). This CDR3 contains 15 residues. Trimming took off 2 bases at V and 6 bases at J, with 16 bases between the two ends. Per germline, CDR1 LNHDA and CDR2 SQIVND (reference sequence).

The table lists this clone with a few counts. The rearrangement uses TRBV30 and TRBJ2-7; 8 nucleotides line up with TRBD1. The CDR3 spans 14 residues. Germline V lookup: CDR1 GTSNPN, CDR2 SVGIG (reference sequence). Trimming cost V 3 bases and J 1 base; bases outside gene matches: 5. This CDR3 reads CAWRGQGISYEQYF. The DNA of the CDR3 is TGTGCCTGGAGAGGACAGGGAATATCCTACGAGCAGTACTTC.

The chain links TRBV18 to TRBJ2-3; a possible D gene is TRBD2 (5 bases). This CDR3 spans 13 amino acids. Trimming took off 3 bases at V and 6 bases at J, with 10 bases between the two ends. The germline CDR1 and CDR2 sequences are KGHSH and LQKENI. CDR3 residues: CASSPPTGDTQYF. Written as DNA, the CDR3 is TGTGCCAGCTCACCCCCGACGGGGGATACGCAGTATTTT.